This T cell receptor (beta chain) was captured in a study of T cell responses to AZD1222 COVID-19 vaccine. At the level of the study: Second-dose intervals near 4 or 12 weeks were combined.

Points on this clone: The antigen is undetermined.

V was clipped by 3 bases and J by 4 bases; unmatched bases: 10. Germline V CDR1 and CDR2: KGHSH, LQKENI. The CDR3 consists of 16 residues. Study-wide results and caveats: A rise in Spike-specific TCR breadth and depth followed two AZD1222 doses. Researchers report vaccine-associated CD4 TCRs spanning spike, with dominance at 160-218 and 743-854. Clonal diversity was possibly underestimated; the donors were predominantly white British and more often female.

Profiling relied on immunoSEQ multiplex PCR, and the TCRdb table lists in-frame clones only, not all of them. The table includes 95,000 to 150,000 clones, about 87% detected once. The input for sequencing was peripheral blood, taken on day 0 of AZD1222 vaccination. This TCR was recovered from an adult in good health. This chain links TRBV18 with TRBJ1-1, with 8 bases fitting TRBD1. The DNA of the CDR3 is TGTGCCAGCTCACCGACCCTGGCAGGGGGCCGCACTGAAGCTTTCTTT. Amino acids: CASSPTLAGGRTEAFF.